A single sample is the source of the 14 T cell receptor beta chains below, sequenced in a study of technical replicates of blood from a few donors. Profiled with immunoSEQ multiplex PCR; TCRdb holds only in-frame clones, not every one. The data contain over 60,000 clones, 93% of them singletons. Material: T cells isolated from PBMCs. The receptors here all came from a human donor in good health.

J is TRBJ2-3 and V is TRBV15, with D unclear. Germline lookup yields CDR1 LNHNV and CDR2 YYDKDF (reference sequence). The CDR3 has 14 residues. V lost 5 bases to trimming and J lost 1 base, with 10 bases between them. CDR3 protein: CATSHYRGTDTQYF. CDR3 bases: TGTGCCACCAGCCACTACCGGGGCACAGATACGCAGTATTTT.

V gene TRBV29-1 combines with J gene TRBJ2-7; D is ambiguous. With 4 bases removed from V and 0 bases from J, the gap between germline ends came to 7 bases. The CDR3 has 12 residues. The germline V gene encodes CDR1 SQVTM and CDR2 ANQGSEA. The CDR3 nucleotides read TGCAGCGTTGTGAAGCCCTCCTACGAGCAGTACTTC. Amino acid sequence: CSVVKPSYEQYF.

The gene calls are TRBV27 and TRBJ2-7; 9 nucleotides match TRBD2. Germline V lookup: CDR1 MNHEY, CDR2 SMNVEV (reference sequence). The CDR3 has 13 residues. With 7 bases clipped from V and 7 bases from J, the junction kept 8 bases outside the gene matches. The CDR3 loop is CASIGLAGVEQYF. CDR3 bases: TGTGCCAGCATAGGGTTAGCGGGAGTTGAGCAGTACTTC.

This chain uses TRBV2 with TRBJ2-1; maybe TRBD1 (5 bases). CDR1 and CDR2 from the germline V gene are SNHLY and FYNNEI. This CDR3 comprises 11 residues. The V end lost 9 bases, the J end lost 5 bases, and 8 bases lay between the germline ends. The CDR3 region is CASLGDNEQFF. The DNA of the CDR3 is TGTGCCAGTTTAGGGGACAATGAGCAGTTCTTC.

This rearrangement joins TRBV7-8 to TRBJ2-7; 9 nucleotides agree with TRBD1. J lost 2 bases, V lost 1 base, and 6 bases had no gene match. The germline V gene has CDR1 SGHVS and CDR2 FQNEAQ. The CDR3 has 16 amino acids. The CDR3 protein is CASSLGPDRGTYEQYF. CDR3 nucleotides: TGTGCCAGCAGCTTAGGCCCTGACAGGGGGACCTACGAGCAGTACTTC.

The rearrangement links TRBV19 to TRBJ2-1, with 12 positions matching TRBD2. CDR3 length: 18 amino acids. The germline V gene encodes CDR1 LNHDA and CDR2 SQIVND (reference sequence). V lost 5 bases to trimming and J lost 7 bases; unmatched junction nucleotides: 15. The CDR3 sequence: CASSSRPITSGRMNEQFF. In DNA form, the CDR3 reads TGTGCCAGTAGTTCCCGACCTATTACTAGCGGGAGGATGAATGAGCAGTTCTTC.

This sequence joins TRBV27 and TRBJ1-4, with TRBD1 matching 8 bases. The CDR3 length is 14 residues. Germline V gene lookup returns CDR1 MNHEY and CDR2 SMNVEV (reference sequence). Losses at the gene ends were 6 bases for V and 7 bases for J; bases not matched to a gene: 7. CDR3 residues: CASRLGQAAEKLFF. CDR3 bases: TGTGCCAGCAGATTGGGACAGGCAGCTGAAAAACTGTTTTTT.

The rearrangement uses TRBV28 and TRBJ2-1, with 13 bases identical to TRBD2. This CDR3 spans 17 amino acids. The V gene's germline CDR1 is MDHEN and CDR2 SYDVKM. V trimming: 6 bases; J trimming: 4 bases; junction bases outside the gene matches: 9. This chain's CDR3 is CASSYSGLAGEYNEQFF. In DNA, the CDR3 is TGTGCCAGCAGCTACTCTGGACTAGCGGGAGAATACAATGAGCAGTTCTTC.

This rearrangement joins TRBV7-2 to TRBJ2-7; 11 bases map to TRBD2. This CDR3 comprises 15 residues. V was clipped by 5 bases and J by 0 bases; unmatched bases: 3. The germline CDR1 and CDR2 sequences are SGHTA and FQGNSA. The CDR3 loop is CASSPTSGSSYEQYF. CDR3 nucleotide sequence: TGTGCCAGCAGCCCTACTAGCGGGAGCTCCTACGAGCAGTACTTC.

This chain links TRBV2 with TRBJ2-7; TRBD2 matches at 12 bases. Germline CDR1 reads SNHLY; CDR2 reads FYNNEI. CDR3 length equals 14 residues. Germline trimming cut 6 bases from V and 3 bases from J; bases unmatched to any gene: 3. CDR3 in amino acids: CASRETSGSYEQYF. The CDR3 nucleotides are TGTGCCAGCAGAGAGACTAGCGGGAGCTACGAGCAGTACTTC.

The V gene is TRBV30, the J gene TRBJ2-7; TRBD1 aligns across 7 bases. V lost 3 bases, J lost 3 bases, and 2 bases stayed unmatched. The CDR3 covers 12 residues. CDR1 and CDR2 from the germline V gene are GTSNPN and SVGIG (reference sequence). The CDR3 is CAWRTGSYEQYF. The CDR3 DNA reads as TGTGCCTGGAGGACAGGGAGCTACGAGCAGTACTTC. Variable domain in full (rest from reference TRBV30 and TRBJ2-7): SQTIHQWPATLVQPVGSPLSLECTVEGTSNPNLYWYRQAAGRGLQLLFYSVGIGQISSEVPQNLSASRPQDRQFILSSKKLLLSDSGFYLCAWRTGSYEQYFGPGTRLTVT.

The V gene is TRBV13, the J gene TRBJ1-4; 7 bases map to TRBD1. The CDR3 runs 14 residues. J lost 8 bases, V lost 7 bases, and 10 bases had no gene match. Germline V gene data show CDR1 as PRHDT and CDR2 as FYEKMQ (reference sequence). The CDR3 sequence is CASKDTGVGEKLFF. The CDR3 coding sequence is TGTGCCAGCAAAGATACAGGGGTCGGAGAAAAACTGTTTTTT.

J is TRBJ2-7 and V is TRBV6-6; 7 bases align to TRBD2. Germline-derived CDR1 and CDR2 are MNHNY and SVGAGI (reference sequence). The CDR3 length is 14 residues. Trimming removed 3 bases from V and 5 bases from J; junction bases left unmatched: 7. Here the CDR3 reads CASSYLIAGDEQYF. CDR3 nucleotides: TGTGCCAGCAGTTATCTAATAGCGGGCGACGAGCAGTACTTC.

This clone was seen a handful of times. J is TRBJ1-5 and V is TRBV4-1; the D is unclear. In germline, CDR1 is MGHRA, CDR2 YSYEKL. V was cut by 2 bases and J by 2 bases, with 7 bases left in between. This CDR3 is built from 14 residues. This CDR3 reads CASSQIGGNQPQHF. CDR3 DNA: TGCGCCAGCAGCCAAATCGGGGGCAATCAGCCCCAGCATTTT.